A single sample is the source of the 5 T cell receptor beta chains below, sequenced in a study of CD8 T cells in ankylosing spondylitis. TCRdb analysed the 5' RACE reads with MiXCR anew, one entry per CDR3 protein. The data hold 150,000 to 200,000 distinct CDR3 sequences, with about 13% observed a single time. The sample taken for sequencing was blood, either unsorted or a sorted T cell fraction (not recorded which). The receptors shown here come from a male donor with ankylosing spondylitis or in good health (not recorded which).

CDR3 loop: CASSHHDNGQYF. The CDR3, as DNA: TGCGCCAGCAGCCATCACGACAACGGGCAGTACTTC. This chain joins TRBV4-1 and TRBJ2-7; D unresolved. CDR3 length: 12 amino acids. The germline V gene encodes CDR1 MGHRA and CDR2 YSYEKL. V lost 3 bases and J 9 bases, leaving 12 bases between the germline ends.

This clonotype was recorded a few times. The V call is TRBV14, the J call TRBJ2-3; a possible D gene is TRBD2 (6 bases). Germline CDR1 and CDR2: SGHDN and FVKESK. The CDR3 sequence is 15 residues long. The germline V and J ends were trimmed by 2 bases and 6 bases, with 15 bases remaining between them. CDR3 sequence (DNA): TGTGCCAGCAGCCAATTAGCGGTCCCCGCTGATACGCAGTATTTT. The encoded protein is CASSQLAVPADTQYF. Variable domain in full (rest from reference TRBV14 and TRBJ2-3): EAGVTQFPSHSVIEKGQTVTLRCDPISGHDNLYWYRRVMGKEIKFLLHFVKESKQDESGMPNNRFLAERTGGTYSTLKVQPAELEDSGVYFCASSQLAVPADTQYFGPGTRLTVL.

This clonotype occurred a few times. CDR3 in DNA: TGTGCCAGCAGTTACGGGACAGGGGGAGAAGCTTTCTTT. This sequence encodes CASSYGTGGEAFF. J is TRBJ1-1 and V is TRBV6-5; 11 bases agree with TRBD1. J was trimmed by 8 bases and V by 2 bases; bases with no gene match: 1. There are 13 residues in the CDR3. Germline-derived CDR1 and CDR2 are MNHEY and SVGAGI.

This clonotype turned up a few times. The chain is built from TRBV29-1 and TRBJ2-1, with D tentatively TRBD1 (6 bases). V lost 3 bases to trimming and J lost 2 bases, with 8 bases between them. Germline assignment: CDR1 SQVTM and CDR2 ANQGSEA. There are 13 residues in the CDR3. The CDR3 protein is CSVEGQPYNEQFF. The CDR3 coding sequence is TGCAGCGTTGAGGGACAACCCTACAATGAGCAGTTCTTC.

In this sample, this clonotype turned up a few times. The CDR3 loop reads CASSSLPGTGGYEQYF. As DNA, the CDR3 is TGTGCCAGCAGCTCTCTTCCCGGGACAGGGGGCTACGAGCAGTACTTC. The V call is TRBV7-9, the J call TRBJ2-7; TRBD1 matches at 11 bases. This CDR3 is built from 16 residues. V lost 4 bases, J lost 3 bases, and 8 bases stayed unmatched. CDR1 is SEHNR and CDR2 is FQNEAQ in the germline V gene (reference sequence). Using reference TRBV7-9 and TRBJ2-7 for the parts outside the CDR3, the full variable domain is DTGVSQNPRHKITKRGQNVTFRCDPISEHNRLYWYRQTLGQGPEFLTYFQNEAQLEKSRLLSDRFSAERPKGSFSTLEIQRTEQGDSAMYLCASSSLPGTGGYEQYFGPGTRLTVT.